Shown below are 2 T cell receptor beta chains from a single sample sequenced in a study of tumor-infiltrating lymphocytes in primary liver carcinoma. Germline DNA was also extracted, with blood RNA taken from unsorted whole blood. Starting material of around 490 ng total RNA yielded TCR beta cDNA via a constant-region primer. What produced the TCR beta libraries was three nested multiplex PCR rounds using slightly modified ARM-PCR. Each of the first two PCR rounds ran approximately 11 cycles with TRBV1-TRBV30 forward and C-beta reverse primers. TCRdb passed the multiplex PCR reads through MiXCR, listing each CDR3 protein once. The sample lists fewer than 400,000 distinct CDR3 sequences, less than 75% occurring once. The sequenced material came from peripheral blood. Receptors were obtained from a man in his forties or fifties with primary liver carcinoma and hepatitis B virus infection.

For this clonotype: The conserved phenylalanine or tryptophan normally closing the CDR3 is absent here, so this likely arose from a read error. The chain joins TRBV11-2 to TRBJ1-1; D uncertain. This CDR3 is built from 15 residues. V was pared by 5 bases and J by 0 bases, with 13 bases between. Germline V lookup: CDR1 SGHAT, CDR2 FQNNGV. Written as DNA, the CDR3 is TGTGCCAGCAGCCCTATACAGCGAATGAACACTGAAGCTTTCATT. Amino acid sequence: CASSPIQRMNTEAFI.

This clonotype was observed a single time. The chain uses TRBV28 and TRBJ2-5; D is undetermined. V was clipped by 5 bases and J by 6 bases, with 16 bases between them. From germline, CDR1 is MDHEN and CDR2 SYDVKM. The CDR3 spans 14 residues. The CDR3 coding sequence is TGTGCCAGCAGTGGGAACCACCTCATGCAGACCCAGTACTTC. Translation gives CASSGNHLMQTQYF.